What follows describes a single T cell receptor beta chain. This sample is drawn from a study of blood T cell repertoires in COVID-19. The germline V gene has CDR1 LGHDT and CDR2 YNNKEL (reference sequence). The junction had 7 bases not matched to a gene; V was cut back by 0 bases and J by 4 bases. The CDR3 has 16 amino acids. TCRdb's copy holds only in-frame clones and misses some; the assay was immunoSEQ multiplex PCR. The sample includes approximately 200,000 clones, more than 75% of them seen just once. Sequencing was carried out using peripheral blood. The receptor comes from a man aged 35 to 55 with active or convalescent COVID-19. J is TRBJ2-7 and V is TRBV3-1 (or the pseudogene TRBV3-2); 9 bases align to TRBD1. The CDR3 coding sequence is TGTGCCAGCAGCCAAGAACCGGGACAGGGTCCATACGAGCAGTACTTC. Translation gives CASSQEPGQGPYEQYF.